The following is a T cell receptor (beta chain) sequence with its context. The antigen is undetermined. These data originate in a study of shared clonotypes between healthy human individuals. The wider study: The plates for each donor numbered three CD4 naive, three CD4 memory, two CD8 naive and one CD8 memory.

The table came from immunoSEQ multiplex PCR; TCRdb's copy has only in-frame clones and leaves some out. The sample lists under 600,000 clones, around 95% occurring once. Study-wide findings and caveats: Though the depth was large, rarefaction showed that sorted-subset sequencing was incomplete.

Adult donors, all healthy and HIV-negative, had no recent acute infections or vaccinations. It was into CD45RA+ naive and CD45RA-negative memory subsets that the CD4+ cells were split. J was trimmed by 4 bases and V by 5 bases; bases with no gene match: 7. The CDR3 length is 13 residues. Germline V lookup: CDR1 GTSNPN, CDR2 SVGIG (reference sequence). The specimen sequenced was naive CD4+ T cells sorted from blood. Stated subset: CD45RA+ positively selected. The receptor comes from a woman in her 30s in good health. The gene calls are TRBV30 and TRBJ2-7; 8 bases fit TRBD1. CDR3 protein: CAWSGTGGYEQYF. The CDR3 DNA is TGTGCCTGGTCCGGGACAGGTGGATACGAGCAGTACTTC.